The 13 T cell receptor beta chains below come from one sample, sequenced in a study of blood T cell repertoires in COVID-19. Only in-frame clones appear in the TCRdb table, and some are missing; sequencing was by immunoSEQ multiplex PCR. The repertoire holds about 85,000 clones, with about 91% as singletons. Specimen: peripheral blood. The receptor set was obtained from a woman of 80 years or more with acute or convalescent COVID-19.

The genes are TRBV19 and TRBJ1-5, with D perhaps TRBD1 (6 bases). V was shortened by 5 bases and J by 2 bases, with 16 bases between the two germline ends. CDR3 size: 16 residues. The germline CDR1 and CDR2 sequences are LNHDA and SQIVND (reference sequence). DNA of the CDR3: TGTGCCAGTAGTCCCCTTACGACAGGCGGCAATCAGCCCCAGCATTTT. Translation gives CASSPLTTGGNQPQHF.

The V and J genes are TRBV7-2 and TRBJ2-3; tentative D call: TRBD1 (5 bases). V was cut by 1 base and J by 5 bases, with 16 bases left in between. The CDR3 covers 16 residues. CDR1 is SGHTA, CDR2 FQGNSA, per germline. CDR3 protein: CASSLVFSRAGDTQYF. Here the CDR3 DNA reads TGTGCCAGCAGCTTAGTATTTTCCAGGGCAGGAGATACGCAGTATTTT.

The chain combines TRBV11-3 with TRBJ2-3; D uncertain. The germline V gene encodes CDR1 SGHNT and CDR2 YENEEA. This CDR3 spans 17 amino acids. With 1 base removed from V and 1 base from J, the gap between germline ends came to 15 bases. Written as DNA, the CDR3 is TGTGCCAGCAGCTTAGTATCGACACTTCGATGCACAGATACGCAGTATTTT. This encodes CASSLVSTLRCTDTQYF.

The V and J genes are TRBV14 and TRBJ2-7; possible D gene TRBD2, 5 bases. V lost 4 bases to trimming and J lost 2 bases, with 15 bases between them. The CDR3 covers 15 residues. CDR1 and CDR2 (germline): SGHDN, FVKESK. The CDR3 reads CASSPPGVRPYEQYF. The CDR3 DNA follows: TGTGCCAGCAGCCCCCCCGGGGTCCGGCCCTACGAGCAGTACTTC.

The gene calls are TRBV18 and TRBJ1-2, with 7 bases that match TRBD1. The CDR3 contains 14 residues. The trim removed 2 bases at V and 4 bases at J, leaving 4 bases unmatched. Germline V CDR1 and CDR2: KGHSH, LQKENI. The CDR3 loop is CASSPGRDSYGYTF. CDR3 sequence (DNA): TGTGCCAGCTCACCAGGTCGGGACAGCTATGGCTACACCTTC.

V usage is TRBV5-6 and J usage is TRBJ2-1; 12 bases map to TRBD2. CDR1 and CDR2 (germline): SGHDT, YYEEEE. The J segment lost 9 bases and the V segment lost 1 base, leaving 2 bases of the junction unmatched. The CDR3 spans 14 residues. The CDR3 reads CASSLRLAGVEQFF. DNA of the CDR3: TGTGCCAGCAGCTTGCGACTAGCGGGGGTTGAGCAGTTCTTC.

The rearrangement links TRBV29-1 to TRBJ2-1; 13 bases map to TRBD2. Trimming took 5 bases from V and 2 from J; bases not matched to a gene: 3. The CDR3 loop spans 15 amino acids. Germline lookup yields CDR1 SQVTM and CDR2 ANQGSEA. The CDR3 is CSVSGLAGAYNEQFF. CDR3 in DNA: TGCAGCGTTTCTGGACTAGCGGGAGCCTACAATGAGCAGTTCTTC.

This rearrangement joins TRBV6-1 to TRBJ1-2, with D perhaps matching TRBD1 (6 bases). In germline, CDR1 is MNHNS, CDR2 SASEGT. V dropped 2 bases and J dropped 0 bases, with 10 bases sitting between them. The CDR3 has 15 residues. CDR3 in amino acids: CASSEKQGANYGYTF. The CDR3 coding sequence is TGTGCCAGCAGTGAAAAACAGGGAGCTAACTATGGCTACACCTTC.

The gene calls are TRBV4-2 and TRBJ1-2, with D tentatively TRBD1 (6 bases). The CDR3 is 15 residues long. Germline CDR1 reads LGHNA; CDR2 reads YNFKEQ. The V end was cut by 0 bases, the J end by 3 bases, with 11 bases between. The CDR3 reads CASSQELGQHYGYTF. The CDR3 DNA follows: TGTGCCAGCAGCCAAGAATTAGGACAGCACTATGGCTACACCTTC.

The V call is TRBV5-1, the J call TRBJ2-3, with 12 bases identical to TRBD2. The CDR3 length is 16 residues. With V trimmed by 3 bases and J by 6 bases, 8 bases remained unmatched. Germline V CDR1 and CDR2: SGHRS, YFSETQ. The CDR3 protein is CASSSRTSGMADTQYF. The CDR3 region has the DNA TGCGCCAGCAGCTCCAGGACTAGCGGGATGGCGGATACGCAGTATTTT.

This sequence joins TRBV19 and TRBJ2-7; 7 bases match TRBD2. CDR1 and CDR2 (germline): LNHDA, SQIVND (reference sequence). CDR3 size: 12 residues. Trimming at V came to 3 bases and at J to 9 bases, leaving 5 bases not matched to a gene. In nucleotides, the CDR3 is TGTGCCAGTAGTATTGGGGAGGGCGTGCAGTACTTC. Translated, it gives CASSIGEGVQYF.

This chain uses TRBV30 with TRBJ1-1; TRBD1 might be the D (5 bases). Germline V lookup: CDR1 GTSNPN, CDR2 SVGIG (reference sequence). The CDR3 is 12 residues long. V was clipped by 4 bases and J by 0 bases, with 6 bases between them. The CDR3 bases are TGTGCCTGGACAGGGATGAACACTGAAGCTTTCTTT. This encodes CAWTGMNTEAFF.

J is TRBJ1-6 and V is TRBV18, with 9 positions matching TRBD1. This CDR3 is 20 amino acids long. The germline V gene has CDR1 KGHSH and CDR2 LQKENI. V lost 3 bases to trimming and J lost 3 bases; unmatched junction nucleotides: 15. CDR3 DNA sequence: TGTGCCAGCTCACCGTTATCGGCTGGGACAGGGAGCAACTATAATTCACCCCTCCACTTT. Amino acid sequence: CASSPLSAGTGSNYNSPLHF.